These 30 T cell receptor beta chains were sequenced from one sample in a study of tumor and adjacent non-tumor tissue in lung cancer (dated by TCRdb to 2016 to 2019). RNA was isolated from bulk, unsorted tissue, and RNA quality was assessed with a NanoDrop ND-1000 and an Agilent 2100. The method behind the library was multiplex PCR. The reads were generated on an Illumina HiSeq 2500. TCRbeta libraries were constructed through three rounds of nested PCR with primers (Table S4) according to protocols adapted from ARM-PCR. The raw public data were reprocessed by TCRdb itself: fastp quality trimming at Q25, MiXCR clonotype calling, in-frame beta chains only. Identical CDR3 protein sequences are pooled into one entry, listed with their most common genes and DNA. The sample contains 60,000 to 85,000 distinct CDR3 sequences, 65% to 90% of them found a single time. The top ten hold roughly 15% of the sample.

The sample consisted of lung tumor tissue. The receptors were sampled from a woman aged 45-65 years with non-small cell lung cancer.

As to this clonotype: No conserved phenylalanine or tryptophan ends this CDR3, so it is likely a read error. The DNA is omitted, as the CDR3 cannot be located on it reliably, and the CDR3 follows TCRdb's listing. The gene calls are TRBV12-3 or TRBV12-4 and TRBJ1-1; TRBD1, the table's D call, was not compared with the DNA. Ends included, the CDR3 has 13 residues. The CDR3 spells CASSFGRDRGASL.

For this clonotype: The germline gene is not matched at one end of the junction; a read error may be the cause. The chain uses TRBV20-1 and TRBJ2-1; D is undetermined. This CDR3 has 15 amino acids. Germline V CDR1 and CDR2: DFQATT, SNEGSKA (reference sequence). CDR3 nucleotides: TGCAGTGCAAAAAAACAGTTGATCTCCTACGATGAGCAGTTCTTC. It codes for CSAKKQLISYDEQFF.

On this clonotype itself: A read error may produce the germline difference seen at one junction end. The chain is built from TRBV20-1 and TRBJ2-3, with D perhaps matching TRBD1 (5 bases). Looked up from germline, CDR1 is DFQATT and CDR2 is SNEGSKA (reference sequence). The length of the CDR3 is 13 residues. The CDR3 loop reads CSASVDSADTKYF. The DNA for the CDR3 is TGCAGTGCTAGTGTTGACAGCGCAGATACGAAGTATTTT.

The sample holds one count of this clonotype. This may come from a read error, since a much larger clone is one base off. The V and J genes are TRBV12-3 or TRBV12-4 and TRBJ2-1; 10 nucleotides line up with TRBD2. The CDR3 totals 18 residues. V shed 10 bases, J shed 7 bases, and the junction held 22 bases outside the gene matches. The CDR3 bases are TGTGCCAACACCCCCGGGGGGATTGAGCGGGGGGGGTGGAATGAGCAGTTCTTC. Translation gives CANTPGGIERGGWNEQFF.

A word on this clonotype: At one end the junction does not follow the germline gene, possibly because of a read error. The chain recombines TRBV28 with TRBJ1-4, with D possibly being TRBD1 (6 bases). Germline-derived CDR1 and CDR2 are MDHEN and SYDVKM. The CDR3 runs to 15 residues. Written as DNA, the CDR3 is TGTGCCGGCAGGTCTCCCTCGGGGGGCAACGAAAAACTGTTTTTT. Encoded protein: CAGRSPSGGNEKLFF.

This clonotype has a count of ten or more. The chain employs TRBV4-1 and TRBJ2-2; TRBD2 aligns across 10 bases. The CDR3 runs to 18 residues. Trimming took 2 bases from V and 1 from J; bases not matched to a gene: 7. Germline CDR1 MGHRA, CDR2 YSYEKL. The CDR3 is CASSQQVRTSGNTGELFF. The CDR3 DNA is TGCGCCAGCAGCCAACAAGTTCGGACTAGCGGGAACACCGGGGAGCTGTTTTTT.

Turning to this clonotype: One end of the junction varies from germline; a read error may be responsible. The chain recombines TRBV6-5 with TRBJ2-7, with D possibly TRBD2 on 6 matching bases. The CDR3 is 19 residues long. Germline values: CDR1 MNHEY, CDR2 SVGAGI. The CDR3 region is CANSYRAPGGAFTSYEQYF. Here the CDR3 DNA reads TGTGCCAACAGTTATAGAGCCCCAGGAGGGGCATTCACGTCCTACGAGCAGTACTTC.

A note on this clonotype: The junction differs from germline at one of its ends, possibly a read error. The CDR3 is CGAKKGVDTQYF. CDR3 DNA: TGCGGTGCCAAAAAGGGAGTAGATACGCAATATTTT. The chain combines TRBV20-1 with TRBJ2-3; D may be TRBD2 (5 bases). This CDR3 has 12 amino acids. Germline V gene lookup returns CDR1 DFQATT and CDR2 SNEGSKA (reference sequence).

This clonotype came up a few times. V usage is TRBV12-3 or TRBV12-4 and J usage is TRBJ2-7, with D possibly TRBD2 on 6 matching bases. CDR3 length: 18 residues. V lost 3 bases to trimming and J lost 4 bases, with 25 bases between them. CDR3 DNA sequence: TGTGCCAGCAGTTTGACAGCAGGACTACACCGATATGGGTACGAGCAGTACTTC. This translates into CASSLTAGLHRYGYEQYF.

This clonotype was counted at least ten times. The chain is built from TRBV28 and TRBJ2-5, with 12 nucleotides matching TRBD2. CDR1 is MDHEN, CDR2 SYDVKM, per germline. CDR3 length: 18 residues. Trimming took 3 bases from V and 0 from J; bases not matched to a gene: 8. CDR3 nucleotides: TGTGCCAGCAGTTTCCCCACAGGGACTAGCGGGTACCAAGAGACCCAGTACTTC. It encodes CASSFPTGTSGYQETQYF.

In DNA form, the CDR3 reads TGCGCCAGCAGCCAAGATCGTTACAGGGTGAACACCGAACCTTTCTTT. Its translation is CASSQDRYRVNTEPFF. The chain uses TRBV4-1 and TRBJ1-1, with a possible D match to TRBD1 (6 bases). V was clipped by 0 bases and J by 12 bases, with 23 bases between them. This CDR3 has 16 residues. The germline CDR1 and CDR2 sequences are MGHRA and YSYEKL.

This clonotype was observed once. V is TRBV29-1 and J is TRBJ1-5; tentative D call: TRBD1 (6 bases). Gene TRBJ2-3 matches the end of the DNA better, so the J call may be wrong. Germline V gene sequence: CDR1 SQVTM, CDR2 ANQGSEA. The CDR3 spans 13 residues. CDR3 protein: CSVAGAGSQLQYF. CDR3 nucleotide sequence: TGCAGCGTTGCAGGGGCTGGCAGTCAGCTCCAGTATTTT.

This clonotype was picked up one time. At one end, the junction sequence differs from germline, possibly due to a read error. The chain links TRBV12-3 or TRBV12-4 to TRBJ1-2; TRBD1 matches at 7 bases. There are 14 residues in the CDR3. The CDR3 spells CASSVTGIYYDYTF. CDR3 DNA sequence: TGTGCCAGCAGCGTGACAGGGATCTACTATGACTACACCTTC.

The CDR3 nucleotides are TGTGCCAGCAGCTTAAACGAAAGGACGGTCCTGACTTTC. Translation gives CASSLNERTVLTF. This sequence joins TRBV11-1 and TRBJ2-6; D unresolved. CDR3 size: 13 residues. Trimming shortened V by 2 bases and J by 13 bases, and 12 bases separated the two germline ends. CDR1 and CDR2 (germline): SGHAT, FQDESV (reference sequence).

This clonotype showed up just once. The chain uses TRBV9 and TRBJ2-5; the match to TRBD2 covers 15 bases. The germline V gene encodes CDR1 SGDLS and CDR2 YYNGEE. V shed 6 bases and J 1 base; nucleotides not matched to a gene: 7. The CDR3 length is 17 residues. The CDR3 nucleotides read TGTGCCAGCAACGCAGGGACTAGCGGGAGGATCCAAGAGACCCAGTACTTC. Amino acid sequence: CASNAGTSGRIQETQYF.

This clonotype was picked up one time. This sequence joins TRBV5-1 and TRBJ2-7, with D unresolved. Per the germline V gene, CDR1 is SGHRS and CDR2 is YFSETQ. The CDR3 has 14 residues. V lost 0 bases, J lost 3 bases, and 10 bases lay in between. CDR3 protein: CASSLEGSDYEQYF. CDR3 nucleotide sequence: TGCGCCAGCAGCTTGGAAGGCAGCGACTACGAGCAGTACTTC.

The CDR3 here is CSAEPGGGGDWNTQYF. CDR3 in DNA: TGCAGTGCCGAACCCGGGGGGGGTGGCGATTGGAATACGCAGTATTTT. The rearrangement joins TRBV20-1 to TRBJ2-3; TRBD2 matches at 8 bases. V lost 6 bases and J lost 7; bases outside the gene matches: 18. CDR1 and CDR2 from the germline V gene are DFQATT and SNEGSKA (reference sequence). There are 16 residues in the CDR3.

This clonotype was seen ten or more times. This sequence joins TRBV20-1 and TRBJ2-1, with a weak D call TRBD2 (6 bases). Deletions cut 2 bases from V and 6 bases from J, with 17 bases between. Germline V CDR1 and CDR2: DFQATT, SNEGSKA (reference sequence). The CDR3 spans 15 residues. CDR3 nucleotides: TGCAGTGCTAGAAATCGGCTTGGAGGGCTCAATGAGCAGTTCTTC. The encoded protein is CSARNRLGGLNEQFF.

A remark on this clonotype: Germline is not matched at one junction end, which may reflect a read error. This chain uses TRBV4-1 with TRBJ2-1; 8 positions match TRBD1. The CDR3 spans 16 residues. In germline, CDR1 is MGHRA, CDR2 YSYEKL. The CDR3 DNA reads as TGTGCCACCACCTATGGGGACAGGCTCGGTAACAATGAGCAGTTCTTC. It encodes CATTYGDRLGNNEQFF.

Comments on this clonotype: A read error may account for a junction end that differs from germline. The rearrangement joins TRBV11-2 to TRBJ2-1; no definite D call. The germline gives CDR1 SGHAT, CDR2 FQNNGV. This CDR3 has 15 amino acids. The chain's CDR3 is CASSLEHSSYNEQFF. Written as DNA, the CDR3 is TGTGCCAGCAGCTTAGAACATAGTTCCTACAATGAGCAGTTTTTC.

On this clonotype itself: The junction shows a germline mismatch at one end, possibly a read error. The V gene is TRBV4-2, the J gene TRBJ2-5, with D possibly being TRBD2 (6 bases). Germline loops: CDR1 LGHNA, CDR2 YNFKEQ. The CDR3 is made up of 15 amino acids. The DNA for the CDR3 is TGTACTAGCAGCCAAGTTTACGGGAGAGGAGAGACCCAATACTTC. Protein: CTSSQVYGRGETQYF.

This clonotype was counted at least ten times. As DNA, the CDR3 is TGTGCCAGCAGTTACCAGGGATATAGCTATGGCTACACCTTC. Its protein product is CASSYQGYSYGYTF. The V call is TRBV6-2 or TRBV6-3, the J call TRBJ1-2, with TRBD1 as a possible D gene (5 bases). Trimming cost V 2 bases and J 4 bases, with 11 bases left between them. Germline V gene sequence: CDR1 MNHEY, CDR2 SVGEGT. This CDR3 spans 14 amino acids.

A remark on this clonotype: One junction end does not reproduce the germline sequence, and a read error may be involved. The J gene is TRBJ2-3, the V gene TRBV7-8; D is uncertain. This CDR3 has 15 amino acids. Per germline, CDR1 SGHVS and CDR2 FQNEAQ. This CDR3 reads CASSPHPVRRDTQYF. CDR3 nucleotides: TGTGCTAGCAGCCCACATCCTGTACGCAGGGATACGCAGTATTTT.

This clonotype occurred many times. V and J are TRBV28 and TRBJ2-2; 9 nucleotides align to TRBD1. CDR1 and CDR2 from the germline V gene are MDHEN and SYDVKM. This CDR3 contains 17 residues. The ends lost 7 bases at V and 4 bases at J; junction bases unmatched: 13. CDR3 DNA: TGTGCCAGCATCCTTAGGAGGACAGGGGTTAGCACCGGGGAGCTGTTTTTT. Translating it yields CASILRRTGVSTGELFF.

A remark on this clonotype: The conserved phenylalanine or tryptophan is not found at the CDR3 terminus, so this likely reflects a read error. The gene calls are TRBV4-2 and TRBJ2-1, with D possibly TRBD2 on 7 matching bases. Germline V gene lookup returns CDR1 LGHNA and CDR2 YNFKEQ. The CDR3 has 14 amino acids. CDR3 nucleotide sequence: TGTGCCAGCAACCAAGCCGGGGGAGGGGGTGAGCAGTTCATC. Protein: CASNQAGGGGEQFI.

The rearrangement uses TRBV20-1 and TRBJ2-3; no reliable D call. CDR3 size: 14 residues. CDR1 DFQATT and CDR2 SNEGSKA come from the germline V gene (reference sequence). V dropped 3 bases and J dropped 2 bases, with 12 bases sitting between them. The CDR3 DNA is TGCAGTGCTAGGAGAGTGGAAAACACAGATACGCAGTATTTT. Protein sequence: CSARRVENTDTQYF.

The chain uses TRBV4-1 and TRBJ1-5, with 7 bases aligning to TRBD1. The CDR3 loop spans 15 amino acids. Germline lookup yields CDR1 MGHRA and CDR2 YSYEKL. With V trimmed by 3 bases and J by 6 bases, 8 bases remained unmatched. The CDR3 here is CASSQGERDSQPQHF. CDR3 nucleotide sequence: TGCGCCAGCAGCCAGGGCGAGAGGGACAGTCAGCCCCAGCATTTT.

The chain combines TRBV20-1 with TRBJ2-7; D ambiguous. This CDR3 has 13 amino acids. V lost 6 bases to trimming and J lost 6 bases, with 18 bases between them. Germline V gene sequence: CDR1 DFQATT, CDR2 SNEGSKA (reference sequence). In DNA form, the CDR3 reads TGCAGTGCCTATAACGGCCTTTTCTTCGAGCAGTACTTC. Translating it yields CSAYNGLFFEQYF.

As concerns this clonotype: The germline gene is not matched at one end of the junction; a read error may be the cause. The chain is built from TRBV4-3 and TRBJ1-3; D gene uncertain. CDR1 is LGHNA, CDR2 YSLEER, per germline. The CDR3 is 15 amino acids. The CDR3 nucleotides are TGCGCCAGGAGCCCAATCTCTAACTCTGGAAACACCATATATTTT. This encodes CARSPISNSGNTIYF.

As for this clonotype: One junction end does not reproduce the germline sequence, and a read error may be involved. This sequence joins TRBV11-2 and TRBJ2-3; the D gene is possibly TRBD2 (5 bases). Germline V gene lookup returns CDR1 SGHAT and CDR2 FQNNGV. There are 16 residues in the CDR3. The CDR3 nucleotides read TGTGCCAGCAGCTTACGGGCGGGCGACTCCACAGATAAGCAGTATTTT. Amino acid sequence: CASSLRAGDSTDKQYF. Combining the CDR3 with reference TRBV11-2 and TRBJ2-3 gives the whole variable domain EAGVAQSPRYKIIEKRQSVAFWCNPISGHATLYWYQQILGQGPKLLIQFQNNGVVDDSQLPKDRFSAERLKGVDSTLKIQPAKLEDSAVYLCASSLRAGDSTDKQYFGPGTRLTVL.